These T cell receptor beta chains were read from a single sample in a study of regulatory T cells in long-lasting Graves disease. From the multiplex PCR reads, TCRdb called clonotypes with MiXCR, one entry per CDR3 protein. Seen here are about 210,000 distinct CDR3 sequences, roughly 18% observed once, and the top ten hold 12%. The sample was also linked to a second study, of T cells in Graves' hyperthyroidism and ophthalmopathy.

The material sequenced was peripheral blood mononuclear cells (PBMCs), taken at new diagnosis, from a patient treated with antithyroid drugs. The receptors come from a woman aged 25-40 years with Graves disease. Both conserved end residues are part of each CDR3. The D gene is left open where the match is weak. Some rows mark clone size as missing; the rest say once, few, many or name a class of expanded clone.

J,V,size,D,CDR3,DNA
TRBJ2-3,TRBV7-3,many,TRBD2,CASSLSGGAADTQYF,TGTGCCAGCAGCTTGAGCGGGGGGGCGGCAGATACGCAGTATTTT
TRBJ1-2,TRBV27,.,TRBD1,CASSSQGGDRFYGYTF,TGTGCCAGCAGTTCCCAGGGGGGGGACAGATTCTATGGCTACACCTTC
TRBJ2-5,TRBV3-1,many,.,CASSSNQAIQETQYF,TGTGCCAGCAGCTCGAACCAAGCTATACAAGAGACCCAGTACTTC
TRBJ2-7,TRBV28,many,.,CASSRGVKGQYF,TGTGCCAGCAGTCGCGGGGTGAAAGGGCAGTACTTC
TRBJ2-7,TRBV29-1,many,TRBD1,CSVAWTGGAYEQYF,TGCAGCGTTGCTTGGACAGGGGGTGCCTACGAGCAGTACTTC
TRBJ2-7,TRBV15,many,TRBD1,CATSNGWGTVDPEQYF,TGTGCCACCAGCAATGGTTGGGGGACAGTGGACCCCGAGCAGTACTTC
TRBJ1-1,TRBV29-1,many,.,CSVVMVTATEAFF,TGCAGCGTTGTAATGGTCACAGCCACTGAAGCTTTCTTT
TRBJ1-1,TRBV19,many,.,CASTNSHRLNTEAFF,TGTGCCAGTACCAATAGCCACAGGCTGAACACTGAAGCTTTCTTT
TRBJ1-1,TRBV19,many,.,CASIGGFNTEAFF,TGTGCCAGTATCGGTGGGTTTAACACTGAAGCTTTCTTT
TRBJ1-2,TRBV6-1,many,.,CASSPTGSHGYTF,TGTGCCAGCAGTCCCACAGGGTCTCACGGCTACACCTTC
TRBJ2-2,TRBV2,.,.,CASSGADMSGELFF,TGTGCCAGCAGTGGGGCAGATATGTCCGGGGAGCTGTTTTTT
TRBJ2-5,TRBV12-3/TRBV12-4,many,TRBD2,CASRQGLAGVGETQYF,TGTGCCAGCAGACAAGGACTAGCGGGAGTAGGAGAGACCCAGTACTTC
TRBJ2-7,TRBV11-2,many,.,CASSLEWAYYEQYF,TGTGCCAGCAGCTTAGAGTGGGCGTACTACGAGCAGTACTTC
TRBJ2-7,TRBV19,many,TRBD1,CASSSPGQGVYEQYF,TGTGCCAGTAGTTCGCCGGGACAGGGAGTATACGAGCAGTACTTC
TRBJ1-5,TRBV27,medium-sized,TRBD1,CASTFRGQVSNQPQHF,TGTGCCAGCACCTTCCGGGGACAGGTTAGCAATCAGCCCCAGCATTTT
TRBJ2-1,TRBV19,.,TRBD2,CASSTPSGSLDEQFF,TGTGCCAGTAGTACCCCTAGCGGGTCGTTGGATGAGCAGTTCTTC